Listed below are T cell receptor beta chains from one sample, sequenced in a study of blood T cell repertoires in COVID-19. Clones were read by immunoSEQ multiplex PCR, and TCRdb kept only the in-frame ones, dropping some. The profile shows about 300,000 clones, about 87% of them singletons. What was sequenced was peripheral blood. The receptors were sampled from a woman between 45 and 60 years old with COVID-19, enrolled during active disease. CDR3s include the opening cysteine and the closing phenylalanine or tryptophan. D genes are given only for firm matches. For some rows the clone size is stated as once, few or many, or as a class when expanded; others skip it.

V gene	J gene	clone size	D gene	CDR3 protein	CDR3 DNA
TRBV5-4	TRBJ2-7	-	-	CASSLESGTLRYEQYF	TGTGCCAGCAGCTTAGAATCGGGGACTTTGCGCTACGAGCAGTACTTC
TRBV2	TRBJ2-1	-	TRBD2	CASSVAGGAYNEQFF	TGTGCCAGCAGTGTAGCGGGAGGGGCCTACAATGAGCAGTTCTTC
TRBV18	TRBJ1-5	-	TRBD1	CASSPQGADQPQHF	TGTGCCAGCTCACCCCAGGGGGCGGATCAGCCCCAGCATTTT
TRBV9	TRBJ2-1	-	TRBD1	CASSVGLGLRQGYNEQFF	TGTGCCAGCAGCGTAGGTTTGGGTCTTCGACAGGGATACAATGAGCAGTTCTTC
TRBV5-1	TRBJ2-1	-	TRBD2	CASSPWTSGRNEQFF	TGCGCCAGCAGCCCTTGGACTAGCGGGAGGAATGAGCAGTTCTTC
TRBV3-1/TRBV3-2	TRBJ2-1	once	TRBD1	CASSRYRDRVYNEQFF	TGTGCCAGCAGCCGGTACCGGGACAGGGTCTACAATGAGCAGTTCTTC
TRBV24-1	TRBJ2-5	-	-	CATKGVGTDQETQYF	TGTGCCACCAAAGGGGTAGGAACGGACCAAGAGACCCAGTACTTC
TRBV5-4	TRBJ1-4	-	-	CASSFGETGIYSEKLFF	TGTGCCAGCAGCTTTGGTGAAACAGGGATTTATTCGGAAAAACTGTTTTTT
TRBV30	TRBJ1-1	-	TRBD1	CAWRGTGLNTEAFF	TGTGCCTGGAGGGGGACAGGCCTGAACACTGAAGCTTTCTTT
TRBV4-2	TRBJ2-6	-	-	CASSQGIQDTWNSGANVLTF	TGTGCCAGCAGCCAAGGTATTCAGGACACTTGGAACTCTGGGGCCAACGTCCTGACTTTC
TRBV28	TRBJ1-2	-	TRBD1	CASSAGTGIYGYTF	TGTGCCAGCAGTGCCGGGACAGGGATTTATGGCTACACCTTC
TRBV30	TRBJ2-3	-	TRBD2	CAWSRTSGTDTQYF	TGTGCCTGGAGTCGCACTAGCGGCACAGATACGCAGTATTTT
TRBV6-5	TRBJ1-1	-	-	CASTPRGNTEAFF	TGTGCCAGCACCCCACGGGGGAACACTGAAGCTTTCTTT
TRBV5-1	TRBJ2-7	-	TRBD1	CASSLLGGQIQGGSTKQYF	TGCGCCAGCAGCCTCCTAGGGGGACAGATCCAGGGTGGGTCGACGAAGCAGTACTTC
TRBV28	TRBJ2-6	-	-	CASSLRFSGANVLTF	TGTGCCAGCAGTCTGCGGTTCTCTGGGGCCAACGTCCTGACTTTC
TRBV4-1	TRBJ1-5	-	-	CASSQPGGGNQPQHF	TGCGCCAGCAGCCAGCCCGGGGGGGGCAATCAGCCCCAGCATTTT
TRBV13	TRBJ2-7	-	TRBD2	CASSLGLAEYEQYF	TGTGCCAGCAGCTTGGGACTAGCGGAATACGAGCAGTACTTC
TRBV30	TRBJ1-6	-	-	CAWRGRESPLHF	TGTGCGTGGCGAGGGCGGGAATCACCCCTCCACTTT
TRBV7-3	TRBJ2-7	-	-	CASSLGQSVSYEQYF	TGTGCCAGCAGCTTAGGCCAGTCAGTCTCCTACGAGCAGTACTTC
TRBV5-1	TRBJ2-7	-	TRBD1	CAKKPGQVSGSLYEQYF	TGCGCCAAAAAGCCGGGACAGGTGTCGGGGAGTCTCTACGAGCAGTACTTC
TRBV19	TRBJ2-7	-	TRBD2	CASMGGDEQYF	TGTGCCAGTATGGGAGGGGACGAGCAGTACTTC
TRBV11-3	TRBJ1-2	-	-	CASSLDSEGGYTF	TGTGCCAGCAGCTTAGATAGCGAGGGCGGCTACACCTTC
TRBV28	TRBJ1-1	-	-	CASIQGFTEAFF	TGTGCCAGCATTCAGGGTTTCACTGAAGCTTTCTTT
TRBV29-1	TRBJ2-7	-	TRBD1	CSVEEPTGQGFEQYF	TGCAGCGTTGAAGAACCCACAGGACAGGGTTTCGAGCAGTACTTC
TRBV4-2	TRBJ2-6	-	-	CASSQVTGSSSGANVLTF	TGTGCCAGCAGCCAAGTCACAGGTAGTTCCTCTGGGGCCAACGTCCTGACTTTC
TRBV19	TRBJ2-7	once	TRBD1	CASDDRGSEQYF	TGTGCCAGCGACGACAGGGGGTCGGAGCAGTACTTC
TRBV5-1	TRBJ1-6	-	TRBD1	CASSSDRDNSPLHF	TGCGCCAGCAGCTCCGACAGGGATAATTCACCCCTCCACTTT
TRBV5-4	TRBJ2-5	-	TRBD2	CASSLWVAGDRETQYF	TGTGCCAGCAGCTTGTGGGTAGCGGGAGATCGGGAGACCCAGTACTTC
TRBV5-4	TRBJ2-7	few	TRBD2	CASSPTTSGRAGQYF	TGTGCCAGCAGCCCGACCACTAGCGGGAGGGCGGGGCAGTACTTC
TRBV24-1	TRBJ2-1	-	-	CATSSFGGEQFF	TGTGCCACCAGTTCTTTCGGGGGTGAGCAGTTCTTC
TRBV6-6	TRBJ2-7	-	-	CASSYSSEGYEQYF	TGTGCCAGCAGTTACTCCTCCGAGGGCTACGAGCAGTACTTC
TRBV6-5	TRBJ2-7	-	-	CASRLTGGSNEQYF	TGTGCCAGCAGGCTAACCGGGGGAAGTAACGAGCAGTACTTC
TRBV5-1	TRBJ2-1	-	TRBD2	CASSLAVGGRSSYNEQFF	TGCGCCAGCAGCTTGGCGGTGGGCGGGAGGTCATCCTACAATGAGCAGTTCTTC
TRBV19	TRBJ1-4	-	-	CASSIGGAANEKLFF	TGTGCCAGTAGTATCGGGGGGGCAGCTAATGAAAAACTGTTTTTT
TRBV27	TRBJ2-5	-	-	CASSSSLRKETQYF	TGTGCCAGCAGTTCCTCTCTGAGAAAAGAGACCCAGTACTTC
TRBV6-5	TRBJ2-7	-	-	CASSYAGYEQYF	TGTGCCAGCAGTTATGCGGGGTACGAGCAGTACTTC
TRBV19	TRBJ2-1	-	-	CASSYTSSSYNEQFF	TGTGCCAGTAGTTATACTAGCAGTTCCTACAATGAGCAGTTCTTC
TRBV9	TRBJ2-7	-	TRBD2	CASSSVTSGSYEQYF	TGTGCCAGCAGCTCTGTAACTAGCGGGAGCTACGAGCAGTACTTC
TRBV5-1	TRBJ2-7	-	-	CASSLPGYEQYF	TGCGCCAGCAGCTTGCCAGGGTACGAGCAGTACTTC
TRBV27	TRBJ2-7	-	-	CASRIGTPNYEQYF	TGTGCCAGCAGGATCGGGACACCCAACTACGAGCAGTACTTC
TRBV29-1	TRBJ2-3	-	TRBD1	CSLRQGATDTQYF	TGCAGCCTCCGACAGGGGGCAACAGATACGCAGTATTTT
TRBV19	TRBJ2-5	-	-	CASSSHSPRPQETQYF	TGTGCCAGTAGTAGTCACAGTCCTCGGCCCCAAGAGACCCAGTACTTC
TRBV29-1	TRBJ2-1	-	-	CSVETRGDRRLF	TGCAGCGTTGAAACCCGGGGGGACAGGCGGCTCTTC
TRBV27	TRBJ2-1	-	TRBD1	CASSRTGGVYNEQFF	TGTGCCAGCAGCCGTACAGGGGGCGTCTACAATGAGCAGTTCTTC
TRBV3-1/TRBV3-2	TRBJ2-7	-	-	CASSPLGDSTSYEQYF	TGTGCCAGCAGCCCCCTGGGGGACTCTACTTCCTACGAGCAGTACTTC
TRBV6-6	TRBJ1-2	-	-	CASSHSGLFNYGYTF	TGTGCCAGCAGTCACTCCGGACTTTTTAACTATGGCTACACCTTC
TRBV5-1	TRBJ1-5	-	-	CASSLDDSNNQPQHF	TGCGCCAGCAGCTTGGACGACAGTAACAATCAGCCCCAGCATTTT
TRBV27	TRBJ2-3	-	TRBD2	CASTTILAGVPGGTDTQYF	TGTGCCAGCACCACCATTTTAGCGGGAGTCCCTGGGGGCACAGATACGCAGTATTTT
TRBV4-1	TRBJ1-4	once	-	CASSQGHKEEKLFF	TGCGCCAGCAGCCAGGGACACAAAGAGGAAAAACTGTTTTTT
TRBV6-5	TRBJ1-1	-	TRBD1	CASYPSDREAFF	TGTGCCAGCTACCCGTCGGACAGGGAAGCTTTCTTT
TRBV5-1	TRBJ1-2	-	TRBD1	CASSLAGTGLSGGYTF	TGCGCCAGCAGCTTGGCTGGGACAGGGCTCTCTGGGGGCTACACCTTC
TRBV5-5	TRBJ2-1	-	-	CASSLNPPSSYNEQFF	TGTGCCAGCAGCTTAAATCCACCCAGCTCCTACAATGAGCAGTTCTTC
TRBV4-2	TRBJ1-3	-	-	CASSQDLTGPRSGNTIYF	TGTGCCAGCAGCCAAGATCTAACAGGGCCCCGCTCTGGAAACACCATATATTTT
TRBV24-1	TRBJ2-3	-	TRBD1	CATRSQTGGRIDTQYF	TGTGCCACCAGGTCTCAGACAGGGGGCCGCATAGATACGCAGTATTTT
TRBV6-5	TRBJ1-6	once	TRBD1	CASSYTTGGDSPLHF	TGTGCCAGCAGTTACACGACAGGGGGCGATTCACCCCTCCACTTT
TRBV4-3	TRBJ1-2	-	TRBD1	CASSQEGQTLSYGYTF	TGCGCCAGCAGCCAAGAGGGACAGACCCTGTCCTATGGCTACACCTTC
TRBV5-1	TRBJ2-2	once	-	CASSLGASRNTGELFF	TGCGCCAGCAGCTTGGGGGCTAGCAGGAACACCGGGGAGCTGTTTTTT
TRBV30	TRBJ2-1	-	-	CAWTSLPLYNEQFF	TGTGCCTGGACTAGTTTACCCCTTTACAATGAGCAGTTCTTC
TRBV19	TRBJ2-1	-	-	CASMPGTNVDEQFF	TGTGCCAGCATGCCCGGGACAAACGTCGATGAGCAGTTCTTC